This TCR beta chain derives from a study of blood T cell repertoires in COVID-19. Participant ages covered roughly 18 to 89 years across 24 US areas. Trimming removed 8 bases from V and 0 bases from J, with 12 bases in between. This CDR3 is built from 13 residues. In germline, CDR1 is SGHRS, CDR2 YFSETQ. Authors' processing steps: Amplification of reference gene primers provided the estimated nucleated cell counts. Assay used: immunoSEQ multiplex PCR; TCRdb lists only in-frame clones, some missing. V and J calls and clone size are as listed in that table; D and trimming were resolved from the DNA. Of about 140,000 clones in the sample, about 83% were seen once.

The sequenced sample consisted of PBMCs or T cells enriched from blood (not recorded which). V gene TRBV5-1 combines with J gene TRBJ2-7, with D possibly being TRBD2 (6 bases). The TCR comes from a woman between 50 and 59 years old with acute COVID-19. The CDR3 here is CASNSGSSYEQYF. The CDR3 DNA reads TGCGCCAGTAATTCCGGGAGCTCCTACGAGCAGTACTTC.